The T cell receptor (beta chain) described here comes from a study of neurological immune-mediated disorders. General study points: Healthy controls had more TCR clonal expansion than multiple sclerosis, which showed the least, whereas HTLV-1-associated myelopathy showed the most.

5'RACE with 10-nucleotide random UMIs generated the cDNA. MiXCR, applied by TCRdb to the 5' RACE reads, yields one record per CDR3 protein. The sample includes some 55,000 distinct CDR3 sequences, roughly 8.4% of them seen just once. Time point defined: longitudinal time-point 3. This clonotype was recorded many times. No antigen is known for it. CDR1 LGHNA and CDR2 YSLEER come from the germline V gene. V dropped 2 bases and J dropped 4; count of bases not matched to a gene: 8. This CDR3 spans 16 amino acids. This clonotype originated in a woman in her thirties or forties in good health. Sample: PBMCs. J is TRBJ2-3 and V is TRBV4-3, with TRBD2 identical over 8 bases. The CDR3 loop is CASSQSYTGGADTQYF. CDR3 nucleotides: TGCGCCAGCAGCCAAAGCTATACGGGAGGGGCAGATACGCAGTATTTT.